The 14 T cell receptor beta chains listed next were all sequenced from one sample in a study of response to subunit inactivated influenza vaccine. TCRdb reanalysed the RT-PCR reads using MiXCR and keeps one entry per CDR3 protein. The table lists 400,000 to 650,000 distinct CDR3 sequences, 6% to 9% of them singletons. The sequencing here drew on PBMCs from blood, taken roughly 24 months after vaccination. Source of these receptors: a man between 50 and 75 years old who received an inactivated influenza vaccine.

This clonotype was observed many times. V usage is TRBV5-1 and J usage is TRBJ2-1, with D unclear. CDR1 and CDR2 from the germline V gene are SGHRS and YFSETQ. Trimming shortened V by 0 bases and J by 0 bases, and 10 bases separated the two germline ends. The CDR3 is 16 residues long. The CDR3 reads CASSLATASSYNEQFF. For the CDR3, the DNA is TGCGCCAGCAGCTTGGCCACAGCGTCCTCCTACAATGAGCAGTTCTTC.

The chain is built from TRBV7-2 and TRBJ2-1; 8 positions match TRBD1. The length of the CDR3 is 15 residues. Trimming at V came to 5 bases and at J to 2 bases, leaving 5 bases not matched to a gene. Per the germline V gene, CDR1 is SGHTA and CDR2 is FQGNSA. The chain's CDR3 is CASSARTGTYNEQFF. CDR3 bases: TGTGCCAGCAGCGCGCGGACAGGGACCTACAATGAGCAGTTCTTC.

This chain links TRBV24-1 with TRBJ2-1; 10 bases match TRBD2. Germline values: CDR1 KGHDR, CDR2 SFDVKD. After removal of 3 bases from V and 2 bases from J, the junction contained 3 bases not matched to a gene. This CDR3 is 16 amino acids long. The chain's CDR3 is CATSDSLAGAYNEQFF. The CDR3 nucleotides read TGTGCCACCAGTGATAGCCTAGCGGGGGCCTACAATGAGCAGTTCTTC.

A word on this clonotype: The germline gene is not matched at one end of the junction; a read error may be the cause. V usage is TRBV5-5 and J usage is TRBJ2-2; tentative D call: TRBD2 (6 bases). This CDR3 comprises 17 residues. Germline loops: CDR1 SGHKS, CDR2 YYEKEE (reference sequence). CDR3 in amino acids: CASSSGRGGINIGELFF. Written as DNA, the CDR3 is TGTGCCAGCAGCTCGGGAAGGGGCGGGATTAACATCGGGGAGCTGTTTTTT.

The table lists this clonotype with many counts. The chain combines TRBV10-2 with TRBJ2-2; D is perhaps TRBD1 or TRBD2 (6 bases each). The germline V and J ends were trimmed by 7 bases and 5 bases, with 14 bases remaining between them. Germline V gives CDR1 WSHSY, CDR2 SAAADI. The CDR3 is 14 amino acids. The CDR3 protein is CASTPGASTGELFF. DNA for the CDR3: TGCGCCAGCACCCCGGGGGCGAGTACCGGGGAGCTGTTTTTT.

This clonotype has just a few counts. CDR3 loop: CASSQHTSGARQETQYF. CDR3 bases: TGTGCCAGCAGCCAACATACTAGCGGGGCTAGACAAGAGACCCAGTACTTC. The V call is TRBV4-2, the J call TRBJ2-5; 10 bases fit TRBD2. The V gene end was trimmed by 2 bases and the J gene end by 2 bases; junction bases not matched to a gene: 8. The CDR3 has 17 residues. The germline V gene has CDR1 LGHNA and CDR2 YNFKEQ.

This clonotype appeared many times. The chain links TRBV6-1 to TRBJ2-1; D is ambiguous. From germline, CDR1 is MNHNS and CDR2 SASEGT. The CDR3 extends over 15 amino acids. V was shortened by 10 bases and J by 0 bases, with 16 bases between the two germline ends. CDR3 sequence (DNA): TGTGCCACTCAACAGACCCTCAGCTCCTACAATGAGCAGTTCTTC. This sequence encodes CATQQTLSSYNEQFF.

This chain uses TRBV20-1 with TRBJ1-2; D is possibly TRBD1 (5 bases). Per germline, CDR1 DFQATT and CDR2 SNEGSKA (reference sequence). V was shortened by 6 bases and J by 0 bases, with 8 bases between the two germline ends. The CDR3 loop spans 12 amino acids. The CDR3 sequence is CSARESNYGYTF. The CDR3 coding sequence is TGCAGTGCCAGGGAGTCTAACTATGGCTACACCTTC.

The chain links TRBV10-2 to TRBJ2-5; possible D gene TRBD2, 5 bases. The V gene's germline CDR1 is WSHSY and CDR2 SAAADI. CDR3 length: 12 amino acids. V was shortened by 6 bases and J by 3 bases, with 8 bases between the two germline ends. The CDR3: CASRDGKETQYF. The CDR3 region has the DNA TGCGCCAGCAGGGACGGGAAAGAGACCCAGTACTTC.

This rearrangement joins TRBV7-9 to TRBJ2-7, with TRBD2 as a possible D gene (6 bases). Germline CDR1 reads SEHNR; CDR2 reads FQNEAQ (reference sequence). The CDR3 runs 16 residues. V was clipped by 2 bases and J by 6 bases, with 20 bases between them. CDR3 in DNA: TGTGCCAGCAGCTTAAGGGCCCAAGGAGGGTACCTCGAGCAGTACTTC. Translated: CASSLRAQGGYLEQYF. Using reference TRBV7-9 and TRBJ2-7 for the parts outside the CDR3, the full variable domain is DTGVSQNPRHKITKRGQNVTFRCDPISEHNRLYWYRQTLGQGPEFLTYFQNEAQLEKSRLLSDRFSAERPKGSFSTLEIQRTEQGDSAMYLCASSLRAQGGYLEQYFGPGTRLTVT.

In this sample, this clonotype turned up a few times. The J gene is TRBJ2-3, the V gene TRBV12-3 or TRBV12-4; D is unclear. CDR3 length: 12 residues. Deletions cut 7 bases from V and 1 base from J, with 6 bases between. In DNA form, the CDR3 reads TGTGCCAGCAACTGGGGCACAGATACGCAGTATTTT. It is translated as CASNWGTDTQYF.

There are a few counts of this clonotype. The V and J genes are TRBV29-1 and TRBJ1-1; no reliable D call. V was clipped by 3 bases and J by 2 bases, with 13 bases between them. Germline CDR1 and CDR2: SQVTM and ANQGSEA. This CDR3 is 14 amino acids long. Here the CDR3 DNA reads TGCAGCGTTGAGAGCCTCGGGAGTAACACTGAAGCTTTCTTT. This codes for CSVESLGSNTEAFF.

V and J are TRBV20-1 and TRBJ2-2; D is unresolved. Trimming took off 2 bases at V and 8 bases at J, with 6 bases between the two ends. Germline V gene data show CDR1 as DFQATT and CDR2 as SNEGSKA (reference sequence). The CDR3 has 11 residues. CDR3 bases: TGCAGTGCTAGAACAAGAGGGGAGCTGTTTTTT. Protein sequence: CSARTRGELFF.

This clonotype has ten or more counts. CDR3 amino acids: CASSSSDEQFF. In DNA form, the CDR3 reads TGTGCCAGCAGCTCGAGTGATGAGCAGTTCTTC. The chain links TRBV7-2 to TRBJ2-1; D gene ambiguous. CDR1 SGHTA and CDR2 FQGNSA come from the germline V gene. The CDR3 has 11 residues. Trimming removed 4 bases from V and 8 bases from J, with 6 bases in between.